This T cell receptor beta chain came from a study of blood T cell repertoires in COVID-19. At the level of the study: Sources were T cells, B-cell-depleted T cells, or PBMCs; the material itself was cDNA or gDNA.

Trimming shortened V by 1 base and J by 0 bases, and 8 bases separated the two germline ends. The CDR3 spans 15 residues. Germline loops: CDR1 SGDLS, CDR2 YYNGEE. The table came from immunoSEQ multiplex PCR; TCRdb's copy has only in-frame clones and leaves some out. Here the sample spans a few hundred thousand clones, approximately 88% being singletons. The specimen sequenced was peripheral blood. This chain connects TRBV9 to TRBJ1-5, with D unresolved. The sequence was collected from a woman aged 25 to 39 with COVID-19, enrolled during active disease. The CDR3 region has the DNA TGTGCCAGCAGCGTAACGCCCTATAGCAATCAGCCCCAGCATTTT. Its translation: CASSVTPYSNQPQHF. The full variable domain, its missing parts supplied by reference TRBV9 and TRBJ1-5, is DSGVTQTPKHLITATGQRVTLRCSPRSGDLSVYWYQQSLDQGLQFLIQYYNGEERAKGNILERFSAQQFPDLHSELNLSSLELGDSALYFCASSVTPYSNQPQHFGDGTRLSIL.